The clone carrying this T cell receptor (beta chain) was recorded only once. Its antigen is unknown. Trimming removed 1 base at V and 2 bases at J, with 12 bases between. The CDR3 is 16 amino acids. Per the germline V gene, CDR1 is LGHNA and CDR2 is YSLEER. The data were obtained in a study of cytomegalovirus exposure and HLA in healthy donors. The PCR contained 60 Vbeta and 13 Jbeta primers. Data came from immunoSEQ multiplex PCR; TCRdb stores just in-frame clones and leaves some out. Of 150,000 to 200,000 clones in the sample, around 81% were seen once. Study conclusions and caveats: There were 164 TCR beta chains listed as cytomegalovirus-associated. Later on, an analysis tied around 17,000 TCR beta sequences to HLA alleles at 0.05 false discovery rate. In a later analysis, a genetic analysis reported fewer productive-TCR N-insertions in an Asian-associated ancestry cluster than the cohort average. Reports indicated that the classifier achieved high specificity and sensitivity in diagnosing cytomegalovirus status.

Material: PBMCs. The TCR sequence derives from a woman between 18 and 29 years old in good health and CMV-seropositive. The V call is TRBV4-3, the J call TRBJ1-3; D possibly corresponds to TRBD1 (5 bases). DNA of the CDR3: TGCGCCAGCAGCCAAGGAGTACGGGGGACTGGAAACACCATATATTTT. Translation gives CASSQGVRGTGNTIYF.